Below are 30 T cell receptor beta chains sequenced from a single sample in a study of tumor and adjacent non-tumor tissue in lung cancer. Three rounds of nested PCR, following a modified ARM-PCR protocol, produced the TCRbeta library. A single record per CDR3 protein comes from TCRdb applying MiXCR to the multiplex PCR reads. The sample holds 130,000 or so distinct CDR3 sequences, 66% seen once. This sample's RNA came from whole unsorted tissue. Sequencing used lung tumor tissue. These receptors were collected from a man younger than 40 with non-small cell lung cancer.

This clonotype has ten or more counts. The genes are TRBV4-3 and TRBJ1-5; no firm D call. The germline V gene has CDR1 LGHNA and CDR2 YSLEER. This CDR3 is 16 amino acids long. V shed 0 bases and J shed 5 bases, with 14 bases lying between them. The CDR3 nucleotides read TGCGCCAGCAGCCAAGATGTGGGGATGTTCGATCAGCCCCAGCATTTT. It translates to CASSQDVGMFDQPQHF.

In the case of this clonotype: Germline and junction disagree at one end, which may indicate a read error. DNA for the CDR3: TGTGCCATCATTGAGCGACTAGCGGGGGCGCAACATGAGACCCAGTACTTC. Encoded protein: CAIIERLAGAQHETQYF. The V and J genes are TRBV10-3 and TRBJ2-5; 12 positions match TRBD2. Per germline, CDR1 ENHRY and CDR2 SYGVKD. CDR3 size: 17 residues.

The rearrangement uses TRBV20-1 and TRBJ2-5; TRBD2 matches at 12 bases. The V gene end was trimmed by 7 bases and the J gene end by 9 bases; junction bases not matched to a gene: 18. This CDR3 has 16 amino acids. The V gene's germline CDR1 is DFQATT and CDR2 SNEGSKA (reference sequence). As DNA, the CDR3 is TGCAGTGTTCCACCGTGGGGGACTAGCGGGTGCTCGGCCCAGTACTTC. Protein product: CSVPPWGTSGCSAQYF.

V gene TRBV29-1 combines with J gene TRBJ1-2; 8 bases match TRBD1. V lost 4 bases and J lost 6; bases outside the gene matches: 10. The V gene's germline CDR1 is SQVTM and CDR2 ANQGSEA. The CDR3 is made up of 14 amino acids. The CDR3 DNA reads as TGCAGCGTTGCTCGGACTCAGGGGGCAGATGGCTACACCTTC. Its protein product is CSVARTQGADGYTF.

This clonotype was observed many times. This sequence joins TRBV6-1 and TRBJ2-1; TRBD2 aligns across 7 bases. This CDR3 comprises 15 residues. CDR1 and CDR2 (germline): MNHNS, SASEGT. The J segment lost 9 bases and the V segment lost 0 bases, leaving 8 bases of the junction unmatched. The CDR3 sequence: CASSEARLAGSEQFF. The CDR3 DNA follows: TGTGCCAGCAGTGAAGCTCGACTAGCTGGCAGTGAGCAGTTCTTC.

This rearrangement joins TRBV5-4 to TRBJ2-1, with TRBD2 matching 7 bases. The V gene's germline CDR1 is SGHNT and CDR2 YYREEE (reference sequence). This CDR3 has 15 amino acids. After removal of 1 base from V and 0 bases from J, the junction contained 1 base not matched to a gene. The CDR3 spells CASSLSSGSYNEQFF. CDR3 nucleotides: TGTGCCAGCAGCTTGTCTAGCGGCTCCTACAATGAGCAGTTCTTC.

A word on this clonotype: This may stem from a read error, because a much larger clone lies one nucleotide away. Lacking the conserved final phenylalanine or tryptophan, this CDR3 likely reflects a read error. J is TRBJ2-7 and V is TRBV6-5; weak D call: TRBD2 (6 bases). The CDR3 totals 14 residues. Germline-derived CDR1 and CDR2 are MNHEY and SVGAGI. V dropped 0 bases and J dropped 1 base, with 7 bases sitting between them. CDR3 region: CASSYSRGSYEQYY. CDR3 sequence (DNA): TGTGCCAGCAGTTACTCGCGGGGTTCCTACGAGCAGTACTAC.

This clonotype was counted only a few times. This rearrangement joins TRBV7-9 to TRBJ1-1; unclear D gene. V was shortened by 3 bases and J by 6 bases, with 5 bases between the two germline ends. Germline CDR1 SEHNR, CDR2 FQNEAQ (reference sequence). CDR3 length: 11 residues. The CDR3 spells CASSFPPEAFF. The CDR3 DNA sequence: TGTGCCAGCAGCTTCCCCCCTGAAGCTTTCTTT.

As to this clonotype: At one boundary the junction diverges from the germline segment, which might be a read error. The chain is built from TRBV4-3 and TRBJ2-6; D perhaps matches TRBD1 (5 bases). CDR1 and CDR2 (germline): LGHNA, YSLEER. This CDR3 is 16 amino acids long. Here the CDR3 reads CASRQSTAPGANVLTF. In nucleotides, the CDR3 is TGCGCCAGCAGGCAATCCACGGCCCCTGGGGCCAACGTCTTGACTTTC.

This clonotype was found a few times. V and J are TRBV12-3 or TRBV12-4 and TRBJ1-3, with unresolved D. The length of the CDR3 is 14 residues. Trimming left V 3 bases short and J 8 bases short, with 14 bases between. The DNA of the CDR3 is TGTGCCAGCAGTTTTGGCAGGAAAGAGGACACCATATATTTT. Amino acids: CASSFGRKEDTIYF.

The rearrangement uses TRBV10-3 and TRBJ2-5, with D possibly being TRBD1 (7 bases). CDR1 and CDR2 from the germline V gene are ENHRY and SYGVKD. The V gene lost 11 bases and the J gene lost 2 bases, with 18 bases spanning the gap. The CDR3 contains 14 residues. This CDR3 reads CAAGTVMGQETQYF. The DNA of the CDR3 is TGTGCCGCGGGGACAGTGATGGGACAAGAGACCCAGTACTTC.

In this sample, this clonotype turned up a few times. This likely comes from a read error, as the CDR3 has no conserved phenylalanine or tryptophan at its end. The chain couples TRBV6-5 to TRBJ1-1; unclear D gene. The germline gives CDR1 MNHEY, CDR2 SVGAGI. The V end lost 0 bases, the J end lost 1 base, and 9 bases lay between the germline ends. The CDR3 is made up of 15 amino acids. The CDR3 loop is CASSYSTRRNTEAFI. In nucleotides, the CDR3 is TGTGCCAGCAGTTACTCGACCCGGAGGAACACTGAAGCTTTCATT.

For this clonotype: This may be a read error, as it is one base from a much larger clone. The chain links TRBV12-3 or TRBV12-4 to TRBJ1-2, with D tentatively TRBD1 (5 bases). This CDR3 has 14 residues. V was clipped by 6 bases and J by 4 bases, with 15 bases between them. The CDR3: CASRGQGSLYGYTF. CDR3 in DNA: TGTGCCAGCAGAGGACAAGGGTCCCTCTATGGCTACACCTTC.

With respect to this clonotype: A much bigger clone sits one base away, suggesting this may be a read error. The chain has TRBV6-5 and TRBJ1-5; D possibly uses TRBD1 or TRBD2 (5 bases each). The end of the DNA aligns better with TRBJ2-3, so the J call may be wrong. From germline, CDR1 is MNHEY and CDR2 SVGAGI. There are 16 residues in the CDR3. In DNA form, the CDR3 reads TGTGCCAGCAGTAAAACCGGGACCCTCGGCAATCAGCCCCAGTATTTT. Translation: CASSKTGTLGNQPQYF.

About this clonotype: This may arise from a read error, as a much more abundant clone is one base away. CDR3 protein: CSVGRQGEVYGYTF. CDR3 bases: TGCAGCGTTGGTCGGCAGGGGGAGGTCTATGGCTACACCTTC. The chain recombines TRBV29-1 with TRBJ1-2; 7 bases align to TRBD1. Germline lookup yields CDR1 SQVTM and CDR2 ANQGSEA. This CDR3 contains 14 residues. V was clipped by 4 bases and J by 4 bases; unmatched bases: 9.

This clonotype appeared a few times. The rearrangement links TRBV6-1 to TRBJ2-2; TRBD1 aligns across 7 bases. Germline CDR1 reads MNHNS; CDR2 reads SASEGT. The CDR3 covers 17 residues. V shed 3 bases and J 6 bases; nucleotides not matched to a gene: 13. The CDR3 loop reads CASSDRTPGQRAGELFF. The CDR3 DNA is TGTGCCAGCAGTGACAGGACTCCGGGACAGAGGGCCGGGGAGCTGTTTTTT.

Turning to this clonotype: Mismatch with germline at one junction end may stem from a read error. The chain couples TRBV6-5 to TRBJ2-1, with 10 nucleotides matching TRBD2. Germline lookup yields CDR1 MNHEY and CDR2 SVGAGI. The CDR3 is made up of 15 amino acids. The CDR3: CASSRAGGHYNKQFF. As DNA, the CDR3 is TGTGCCAGCAGCCGAGCGGGGGGGCACTACAATAAGCAGTTCTTC.

Regarding this clonotype: A much larger clone sits a single nucleotide away, making a read error possible. The genes are TRBV6-5 and TRBJ1-1; D unclear. Trimming pared 7 bases from V and 0 bases from J, leaving 9 bases between. The CDR3 length is 13 residues. Germline assignment: CDR1 MNHEY and CDR2 SVGAGI. CDR3: CASMLQMNTEAFF. In DNA, the CDR3 is TGTGCCAGCATGTTACAGATGAACACTGAAGCTTTCTTT.

In the case of this clonotype: At one of its ends the junction is not consistent with the germline gene, which may arise from a read error. V is TRBV10-3 and J is TRBJ1-5, with D uncertain. Germline CDR1 ENHRY, CDR2 SYGVKD. CDR3 size: 15 residues. The CDR3 loop reads CAISQDAISNQPQHF. The CDR3 DNA reads TGTGCCATCAGCCAGGACGCGATTAGCAATCAACCCCAGCATTTT.

This clonotype has ten or more counts. The chain couples TRBV20-1 to TRBJ2-5, with 7 bases fitting TRBD2. V trimming: 6 bases; J trimming: 1 base; junction bases outside the gene matches: 8. Germline lookup yields CDR1 DFQATT and CDR2 SNEGSKA (reference sequence). The CDR3 is 14 residues long. The DNA of the CDR3 is TGCAGTGCCCCCGCGGGGGACGGCCAAGAGACCCAGTACTTC. Its protein product is CSAPAGDGQETQYF.

This clonotype was picked up one time. Being one base from a much bigger clone, this may be a read error. V is TRBV9 and J is TRBJ2-3, with 13 bases lining up with TRBD2. From germline, CDR1 is SGDLS and CDR2 YYNGEE. The CDR3 runs to 19 residues. CDR3 bases: TGTGCCAACAGCGTAGTCTCGACTAGCGGGGGGCTCAGCACAGATACGCAGTATTTT. It is translated as CANSVVSTSGGLSTDTQYF.

This clonotype was seen once. The chain joins TRBV29-1 to TRBJ1-1; TRBD1 aligns across 7 bases. The V gene end was trimmed by 7 bases and the J gene end by 1 base; junction bases not matched to a gene: 12. Per the germline V gene, CDR1 is SQVTM and CDR2 is ANQGSEA. The CDR3 totals 15 residues. The CDR3 DNA is TGCAGCGCTCATCTCCGAGACAGGGAGAACACTGAAGCTTTCTTT. As protein: CSAHLRDRENTEAFF. The full variable domain, with the rest looked up from reference TRBV29-1 and TRBJ1-1, is SAVISQKPSRDICQRGTSLTIQCQVDSQVTMMFWYRQQPGQSLTLIATANQGSEATYESGFVIDKFPISRPNLTFSTLTVSNMSPEDSSIYLCSAHLRDRENTEAFFGQGTRLTVV.

Points on this clonotype: Since the CDR3 does not end with the conserved phenylalanine or tryptophan, this likely comes from a read error. The chain is built from TRBV11-2 and TRBJ2-7; D is perhaps TRBD1 (6 bases). Trimming left V 6 bases short and J 5 bases short, with 17 bases between. The CDR3 extends over 14 amino acids. Germline CDR1 SGHAT, CDR2 FQNNGV. The CDR3 DNA reads TGTGCCAGCAGTCTTAACAGGGATTTGAACGAGCAGTACATC. It yields the protein CASSLNRDLNEQYI.

Turning to this clonotype: The junction shows a germline mismatch at one end, possibly a read error. The DNA of the CDR3 is TGTGCCAGCAGTTCGGGGGGCACCCGGGGTACAGATACGCACTATTTT. It translates to CASSSGGTRGTDTHYF. V usage is TRBV6-5 and J usage is TRBJ2-3, with D tentatively TRBD2 (7 bases). The CDR3 runs 16 residues. Per germline, CDR1 MNHEY and CDR2 SVGAGI.

The DNA for the CDR3 is TGTGCCAGCAGTGAATACTGGACAGGGACCTACGAGCAGTACTTC. This sequence encodes CASSEYWTGTYEQYF. J is TRBJ2-7 and V is TRBV6-1, with 8 bases that match TRBD1. The V gene's germline CDR1 is MNHNS and CDR2 SASEGT. J gave up 2 bases and V 2 bases, and 5 bases lay outside the gene matches. The CDR3 runs 15 residues.

In its sample, this clonotype was seen a few times. The chain recombines TRBV4-2 with TRBJ2-2; 9 bases align to TRBD2. CDR1 LGHNA and CDR2 YNFKEQ come from the germline V gene. This CDR3 is built from 16 residues. Trimming cost V 1 base and J 4 bases; bases outside gene matches: 4. The CDR3 nucleotides read TGTGCCAGCAGCCAAGGACTAGCGGATTCCACCGGGGAGCTGTTTTTT. Encoded protein: CASSQGLADSTGELFF.

This clonotype was detected only a few times. The missing conserved phenylalanine or tryptophan at the end of this CDR3 makes a read error likely. V gene TRBV20-1 combines with J gene TRBJ1-1; 7 bases are a match to TRBD1. CDR1 and CDR2 (germline): DFQATT, SNEGSKA (reference sequence). Trimming took 6 bases from V and 7 from J; bases not matched to a gene: 14. The CDR3 is 14 residues long. CDR3 amino acids: CSAFKPGQSNEAFL. The CDR3 nucleotides read TGCAGTGCATTTAAGCCGGGACAGAGCAATGAAGCTTTCCTT.

The table lists this clonotype with many counts. V gene TRBV11-3 combines with J gene TRBJ2-7, with D perhaps TRBD1 (5 bases). V shed 5 bases and J shed 6 bases, with 11 bases lying between them. Per the germline V gene, CDR1 is SGHNT and CDR2 is YENEEA. This CDR3 is 12 amino acids long. CDR3 nucleotides: TGTGCCAGCAGCAACCCGACAGCCGAGCAGTACTTC. It is translated as CASSNPTAEQYF.

With respect to this clonotype: The final CDR3 position lacks the conserved phenylalanine or tryptophan, pointing to a likely read error. V and J are TRBV20-1 and TRBJ2-7; a weak D match, TRBD1 (7 bases). The CDR3 runs 13 residues. Germline V gene sequence: CDR1 DFQATT, CDR2 SNEGSKA (reference sequence). The CDR3 DNA sequence: TGTAGTGCTCGAAAGAACCAGGGGGGCGAGCAGTACATC. It encodes CSARKNQGGEQYI.

In its sample, this clonotype was seen many times. This chain uses TRBV5-6 with TRBJ2-7; TRBD1 matches 7 bases. The trim removed 4 bases at V and 1 base at J, leaving 2 bases unmatched. There are 13 residues in the CDR3. Germline V lookup: CDR1 SGHDT, CDR2 YYEEEE. Here the CDR3 reads CASSRDRSYEQYF. CDR3 sequence (DNA): TGTGCCAGCAGCCGGGACAGATCCTACGAGCAGTACTTC.